These 19 T cell receptor beta chains share one sample of origin, sequenced in a study of regulatory T cells in long-lasting Graves disease. Time point: newly diagnosed GD, antithyroid drugs for less than 3 months. Researchers made the TCR library from RNA that was extracted from PBMCs. Arm-PCR with iRepertoire HTBI primers amplified the CDR3 regions for these TCR beta libraries. Using its own MiXCR run on the multiplex PCR reads, TCRdb lists one record per CDR3 protein. The sample records more than 300,000 distinct CDR3 sequences, 12% being singletons. These sequences were also reported in another study, on T cells in Graves' hyperthyroidism and ophthalmopathy.

The source was peripheral blood mononuclear cells (PBMCs), collected at new diagnosis, from a patient treated with antithyroid drugs. The receptors originated from a woman between 18 and 30 years old with Graves disease.

The chain carries TRBV6-5 and TRBJ2-1; 8 bases fit TRBD1. CDR1 and CDR2 (germline): MNHEY, SVGAGI. The CDR3 is made up of 20 amino acids. V shed 0 bases and J 4 bases; nucleotides not matched to a gene: 17. CDR3 sequence (DNA): TGTGCCAGCAGTTACTCTAGAGACAGGGGCCCTCGATTGGGGTACAATGAGCAGTTCTTC. Translation gives CASSYSRDRGPRLGYNEQFF.

There are many counts of this clonotype. This chain links TRBV7-2 with TRBJ2-7; tentatively, D is TRBD1 (5 bases). Between the trimmed V and J ends, which lost 0 bases and 0 bases, there was a span of 18 bases. The CDR3 has 18 amino acids. Looked up from germline, CDR1 is SGHTA and CDR2 is FQGNSA. For the CDR3, the DNA is TGTGCCAGCAGCTTAGCGGCAGCCACAGGTCAGGTCTCCTACGAGCAGTACTTC. Translating it yields CASSLAAATGQVSYEQYF.

This clonotype was seen more than once but under ten times. The chain recombines TRBV20-1 with TRBJ2-1, with 7 positions matching TRBD1. Germline V gene lookup returns CDR1 DFQATT and CDR2 SNEGSKA (reference sequence). The CDR3 length is 14 residues. J lost 7 bases, V lost 8 bases, and 14 bases had no gene match. The CDR3 here is CSSPTPGQYNEQFF. As DNA, the CDR3 is TGCAGTTCTCCTACGCCGGGACAGTATAATGAGCAGTTCTTC.

In this sample, this clonotype turned up many times. The J gene is TRBJ2-3, the V gene TRBV2; no firm D call. Germline values: CDR1 SNHLY, CDR2 FYNNEI. The ends were cut back, 7 bases at V and 4 bases at J, with 15 bases in the middle. This CDR3 contains 14 residues. The CDR3 DNA reads as TGTGCCAGCATGAGGAGTATTGGGGCAGATACGCAGTATTTT. Translation: CASMRSIGADTQYF. Drawing the rest from reference TRBV2 and TRBJ2-3, the complete variable domain is EPEVTQTPSHQVTQMGQEVILRCVPISNHLYFYWYRQILGQKVEFLVSFYNNEISEKSEIFDDQFSVERPDGSNFTLKIRSTKLEDSAMYFCASMRSIGADTQYFGPGTRLTVL.

This clonotype was detected a few times. This sequence joins TRBV5-1 and TRBJ2-1; 10 nucleotides match TRBD2. This CDR3 has 15 amino acids. Trimming cost V 0 bases and J 10 bases; bases outside gene matches: 7. Germline CDR1 SGHRS, CDR2 YFSETQ. The CDR3 sequence: CASSLETSGKREQFF. CDR3 bases: TGCGCCAGCAGCTTGGAAACTAGCGGGAAGAGAGAGCAGTTCTTC. Variable domain in full (rest from reference TRBV5-1 and TRBJ2-1): KAGVTQTPRYLIKTRGQQVTLSCSPISGHRSVSWYQQTPGQGLQFLFEYFSETQRNKGNFPGRFSGRQFSNSRSEMNVSTLELGDSALYLCASSLETSGKREQFFGPGTRLTVL.

This clonotype was seen only a few times. This chain connects TRBV6-1 to TRBJ2-7; 7 nucleotides agree with TRBD2. The CDR3 runs to 15 residues. The junction had 12 bases not matched to a gene; V was cut back by 6 bases and J by 4 bases. CDR1 MNHNS and CDR2 SASEGT come from the germline V gene. CDR3 region: CASSLTGLRSYEQYF. DNA for the CDR3: TGTGCCAGCAGCTTGACGGGACTAAGATCTTACGAGCAGTACTTC.

This chain joins TRBV5-1 and TRBJ2-1; 11 bases line up with TRBD2. The CDR3 is 20 residues long. Germline values: CDR1 SGHRS, CDR2 YFSETQ. The trim removed 3 bases at V and 6 bases at J, leaving 20 bases unmatched. The CDR3 region has the DNA TGCGCCAGCAGCTCGATAAATTACTTCCTTAGCGGGGGGGCTGGCAATGAGCAGTTCTTC. Protein sequence: CASSSINYFLSGGAGNEQFF.

This clonotype was counted many times. This chain joins TRBV27 and TRBJ1-5; 8 nucleotides line up with TRBD1. The CDR3 extends over 13 amino acids. Trimming removed 6 bases from V and 5 bases from J; junction bases left unmatched: 3. CDR1 and CDR2 from the germline V gene are MNHEY and SMNVEV (reference sequence). The CDR3 DNA reads TGTGCCAGCAGGGGACAGGACTATCAGCCCCAGCATTTT. Translation: CASRGQDYQPQHF.

The sample holds many counts of this clonotype. This CDR3 is CAWSVVGKLFF. As DNA, the CDR3 is TGTGCCTGGAGTGTGGTAGGAAAACTGTTTTTT. The chain combines TRBV30 with TRBJ1-4; D call uncertain. The germline gives CDR1 GTSNPN, CDR2 SVGIG (reference sequence). Trimming took off 0 bases at V and 10 bases at J, with 6 bases between the two ends. The CDR3 extends over 11 amino acids.

The V gene is TRBV5-4, the J gene TRBJ2-1; 7 nucleotides align to TRBD1. The V segment lost 3 bases and the J segment 2 bases; nucleotides outside the gene matches: 5. This CDR3 contains 15 residues. The germline V gene encodes CDR1 SGHNT and CDR2 YYREEE (reference sequence). CDR3 amino acids: CASSWGQSTYNEQFF. The CDR3 nucleotides are TGTGCCAGCAGCTGGGGACAGTCCACCTACAATGAGCAGTTCTTC.

This clonotype was seen a few times. The V gene is TRBV7-9, the J gene TRBJ2-1, with 10 bases matching TRBD2. V lost 5 bases, J lost 2 bases, and 15 bases stayed unmatched. The CDR3 spans 19 residues. Germline CDR1 SEHNR, CDR2 FQNEAQ (reference sequence). The CDR3 sequence: CASSHLTGRTSGAYNEQFF. In nucleotides, the CDR3 is TGTGCCAGCAGCCACCTTACCGGGCGCACTAGCGGGGCCTACAATGAGCAGTTCTTC.

This clonotype has a count of ten or more. The chain is built from TRBV15 and TRBJ2-1; 7 bases map to TRBD2. V trimming: 2 bases; J trimming: 0 bases; junction bases outside the gene matches: 7. The CDR3 runs 17 residues. Germline lookup yields CDR1 LNHNV and CDR2 YYDKDF (reference sequence). DNA for the CDR3: TGTGCCACCAGCAGACCCGAAGCGGGGCTCTCCTACAATGAGCAGTTCTTC. Amino acid sequence: CATSRPEAGLSYNEQFF.

The chain combines TRBV29-1 with TRBJ2-1; maybe TRBD1 (5 bases). The V gene lost 0 bases and the J gene lost 8 bases, with 20 bases spanning the gap. This CDR3 spans 16 amino acids. The germline V gene has CDR1 SQVTM and CDR2 ANQGSEA. CDR3 sequence reads: CSVEDQGQGDLDEQFF. The CDR3 DNA follows: TGCAGCGTTGAAGATCAGGGCCAGGGCGATTTGGATGAGCAGTTCTTC.

This clonotype was observed a few times. The chain uses TRBV12-3 or TRBV12-4 and TRBJ2-2, with 11 positions matching TRBD1. The CDR3 runs to 17 residues. V shed 6 bases and J 4 bases; nucleotides not matched to a gene: 10. CDR3 in DNA: TGTGCCAGCAGCTTCAGGACAGGGGGCGTGGGCACCGGGGAGCTGTTTTTT. This gives the protein CASSFRTGGVGTGELFF.

This chain uses TRBV19 with TRBJ2-1; TRBD2 aligns across 7 bases. V lost 1 base to trimming and J lost 0 bases; unmatched junction nucleotides: 9. Germline V gene data show CDR1 as LNHDA and CDR2 as SQIVND (reference sequence). The CDR3 sequence is 18 residues long. DNA for the CDR3: TGTGCCAGTAGTATAGGTTCGGGGGGAATGAGCTCCTACAATGAGCAGTTCTTC. This sequence encodes CASSIGSGGMSSYNEQFF. The full variable domain, completed using reference TRBV19 and TRBJ2-1, is DGGITQSPKYLFRKEGQNVTLSCEQNLNHDAMYWYRQDPGQGLRLIYYSQIVNDFQKGDIAEGYSVSREKKESFPLTVTSAQKNPTAFYLCASSIGSGGMSSYNEQFFGPGTRLTVL.

This clonotype was picked up many times. V usage is TRBV7-9 and J usage is TRBJ2-7; D remains ambiguous. The CDR3 totals 14 residues. The germline V gene encodes CDR1 SEHNR and CDR2 FQNEAQ (reference sequence). V was shortened by 1 base and J by 4 bases, with 11 bases between the two germline ends. CDR3 sequence reads: CASSLVVGNYEQYF. CDR3 DNA: TGTGCCAGCAGCTTAGTCGTAGGAAATTACGAGCAGTACTTC. Based on the CDR3 plus reference TRBV7-9 and TRBJ2-7, the full variable domain is DTGVSQNPRHKITKRGQNVTFRCDPISEHNRLYWYRQTLGQGPEFLTYFQNEAQLEKSRLLSDRFSAERPKGSFSTLEIQRTEQGDSAMYLCASSLVVGNYEQYFGPGTRLTVT.

This clonotype has ten or more counts. The rearrangement joins TRBV20-1 to TRBJ1-1; 8 bases match TRBD1. This CDR3 contains 16 residues. Looked up from germline, CDR1 is DFQATT and CDR2 is SNEGSKA (reference sequence). The junction had 7 bases not matched to a gene; V was cut back by 0 bases and J by 1 base. This CDR3 is CSARDVFGQGNTEAFF. The CDR3 nucleotides read TGCAGTGCTAGAGATGTTTTTGGACAGGGGAACACTGAAGCTTTCTTT.

This clonotype showed up many times. The CDR3 nucleotides read TGCAGTGCTACCAATACAGGGCGGAATCAGCCCCAGCATTTT. This gives the protein CSATNTGRNQPQHF. This chain joins TRBV20-1 and TRBJ1-5, with a tentative D call TRBD1 (6 bases). The CDR3 loop spans 14 amino acids. V gave up 4 bases and J gave up 4 bases, with 14 bases separating them. Germline CDR1 and CDR2: DFQATT and SNEGSKA (reference sequence).

There are many counts of this clonotype. In DNA form, the CDR3 reads TGTGCCAGCAGCTTAGTAGCCAGGACCTACGAGCAGTACTTC. Encoded protein: CASSLVARTYEQYF. V and J are TRBV7-2 and TRBJ2-7, with D uncertain. Trimming took 1 base from V and 2 from J, leaving 9 bases between them. CDR1 is SGHTA and CDR2 is FQGNSA in the germline V gene. CDR3 length: 14 residues.